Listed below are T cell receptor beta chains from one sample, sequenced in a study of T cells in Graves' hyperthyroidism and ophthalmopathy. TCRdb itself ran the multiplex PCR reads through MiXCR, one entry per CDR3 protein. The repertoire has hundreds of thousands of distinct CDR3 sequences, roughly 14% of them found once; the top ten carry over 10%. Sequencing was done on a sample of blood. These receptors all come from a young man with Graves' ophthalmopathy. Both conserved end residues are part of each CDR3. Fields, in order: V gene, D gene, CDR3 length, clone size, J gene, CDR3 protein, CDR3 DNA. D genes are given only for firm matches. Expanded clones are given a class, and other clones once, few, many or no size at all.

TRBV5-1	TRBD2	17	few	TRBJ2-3	CASSLGTSGSGTDTQYF	TGCGCCAGCAGCTTGGGGACTAGCGGGAGTGGCACAGATACGCAGTATTTT
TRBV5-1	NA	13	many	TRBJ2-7	CASSLEGAYEQYF	TGCGCCAGCAGCTTGGAGGGGGCCTACGAGCAGTACTTC
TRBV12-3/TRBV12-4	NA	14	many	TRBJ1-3	CASRRQVSGNTIYF	TGTGCCAGCAGACGACAGGTCTCTGGAAACACCATATATTTT
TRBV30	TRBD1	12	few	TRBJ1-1	CARKGQWKRAFF	TGTGCCCGGAAGGGACAGTGGAAAAGGGCTTTCTTT
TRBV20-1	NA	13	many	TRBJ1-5	CAGQDYSNQPQHF	TGCGCAGGGCAGGATTATAGCAATCAGCCCCAGCATTTT
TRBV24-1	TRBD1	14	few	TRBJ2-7	CATGAGQGDYEQYF	TGTGCCACCGGGGCCGGACAGGGCGATTACGAGCAGTACTTC
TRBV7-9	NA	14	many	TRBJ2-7	CASSLNGAAYEQYF	TGTGCCAGCAGTTTAAATGGGGCGGCCTACGAGCAGTACTTC
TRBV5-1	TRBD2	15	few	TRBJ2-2	CASSLEAGVTGELFF	TGCGCCAGCAGCTTGGAGGCGGGAGTCACCGGGGAGCTGTTTTTT
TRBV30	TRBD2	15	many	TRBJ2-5	CAWSWLAGVQETQYF	TGTGCCTGGAGTTGGCTAGCGGGGGTCCAAGAGACCCAGTACTTC
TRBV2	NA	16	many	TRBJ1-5	CASSEDPGDSNQPQHF	TGTGCCAGCAGTGAAGATCCGGGCGATAGCAATCAGCCCCAGCATTTT
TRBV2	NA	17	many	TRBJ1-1	CASSEEEFAVGNSEAFF	TGTGCCAGCAGTGAAGAGGAATTTGCTGTGGGGAACTCTGAAGCTTTCTTT
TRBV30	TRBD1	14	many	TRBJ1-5	CAWSWTGGDQPQHF	TGTGCCTGGAGTTGGACAGGGGGCGATCAGCCCCAGCATTTT
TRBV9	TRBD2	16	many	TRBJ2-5	CASSAAGTSGQETQYF	TGTGCCAGCAGCGCCGCCGGGACTAGCGGGCAAGAGACCCAGTACTTC
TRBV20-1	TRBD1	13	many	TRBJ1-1	CSASRGRGTEAFF	TGCAGTGCTAGCAGGGGGCGAGGAACTGAAGCTTTCTTT
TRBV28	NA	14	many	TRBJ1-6	CASRGGGFRSPLHF	TGTGCCAGCAGGGGCGGGGGATTTCGGTCACCCCTCCACTTT
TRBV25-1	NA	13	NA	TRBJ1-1	CASNPTLGTEAFF	TGTGCCAGCAACCCGACCTTGGGCACTGAAGCTTTCTTT
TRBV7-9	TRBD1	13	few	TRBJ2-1	CASSSQGDGEQFF	TGTGCCAGCAGCTCGCAGGGGGACGGTGAGCAGTTCTTC
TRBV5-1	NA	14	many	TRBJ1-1	CASSLAVMNTEAFF	TGCGCCAGCAGCTTGGCGGTCATGAACACTGAAGCTTTCTTT
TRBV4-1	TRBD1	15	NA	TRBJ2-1	CASIQGQGNYNEQFF	TGCGCCAGTATCCAGGGACAGGGGAATTACAATGAGCAGTTCTTC
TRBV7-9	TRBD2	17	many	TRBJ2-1	CASSTPSRTSGEYEQFF	TGTGCCAGCAGCACCCCCTCCCGGACTAGCGGGGAATATGAGCAGTTCTTC
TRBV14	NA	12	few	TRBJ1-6	CASSQAGIPLHF	TGTGCCAGCAGCCAAGCCGGGATCCCCCTCCACTTT
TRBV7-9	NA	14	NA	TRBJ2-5	CASSQSGWEETQYF	TGTGCTAGCAGCCAATCCGGGTGGGAAGAGACCCAGTACTTC
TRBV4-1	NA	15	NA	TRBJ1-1	CASSQDFRSSPEAFF	TGCGCCAGCAGCCAAGATTTCAGGAGCAGTCCTGAAGCTTTCTTT
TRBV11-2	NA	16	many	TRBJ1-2	CASNRVGEGWTHGYTF	TGTGCCAGCAACCGAGTTGGGGAGGGATGGACTCATGGCTACACCTTC
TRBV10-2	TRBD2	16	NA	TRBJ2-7	CATIPRLAGAFFEQYF	TGCGCCACCATACCCCGGCTAGCGGGGGCTTTTTTCGAGCAGTACTTC
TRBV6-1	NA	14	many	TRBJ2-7	CASSIDRVSYEQYF	TGTGCCAGCAGTATCGACCGAGTCTCCTACGAGCAGTACTTC
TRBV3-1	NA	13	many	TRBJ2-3	CASSPQQGGTQYF	TGTGCCAGCAGCCCTCAACAGGGTGGTACGCAGTATTTT
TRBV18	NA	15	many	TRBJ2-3	CASSPGFSGTDTQYF	TGTGCCAGCTCACCAGGGTTTAGTGGCACAGATACGCAGTATTTT
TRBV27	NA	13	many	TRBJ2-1	CASSSGSFWEQFF	TGTGCCAGCAGTTCCGGGAGTTTCTGGGAGCAGTTCTTC
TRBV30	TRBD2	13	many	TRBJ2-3	CAWNSGITDTQYF	TGTGCCTGGAATAGCGGGATAACAGATACGCAGTATTTT
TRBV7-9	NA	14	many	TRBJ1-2	CASSLAGTLYGYTF	TGTGCCAGCAGCTTGGCAGGGACCCTCTATGGCTACACCTTC
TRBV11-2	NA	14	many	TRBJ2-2	CASPQGGNTGELFF	TGTGCCAGCCCCCAGGGAGGCAACACCGGGGAGCTGTTTTTT
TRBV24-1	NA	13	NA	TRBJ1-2	CATSYTANYGYTF	TGTGCCACCAGTTATACCGCTAACTATGGCTACACCTTC
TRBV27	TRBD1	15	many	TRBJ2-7	CASSLSTQGGREQYF	TGTGCCAGCAGTTTATCGACACAGGGGGGACGAGAGCAGTACTTC
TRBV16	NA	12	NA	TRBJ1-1	CASSQMGLEAFF	TGTGCCAGCAGCCAAATGGGTCTTGAAGCTTTCTTT
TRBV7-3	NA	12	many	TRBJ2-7	CASSYQGSEQYF	TGTGCCAGCAGCTACCAGGGAAGCGAGCAGTACTTC
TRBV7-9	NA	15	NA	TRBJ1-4	CASSVGGGANEKLFF	TGTGCCAGCAGCGTCGGGGGGGGGGCTAATGAAAAACTGTTTTTT
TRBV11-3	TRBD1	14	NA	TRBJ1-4	CASSRQGVNEKLFF	TGTGCCAGCAGCCGACAGGGGGTTAATGAAAAACTGTTTTTT
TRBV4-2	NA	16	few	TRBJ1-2	CASSQVFTDPTRGYTF	TGTGCCAGCAGCCAAGTTTTCACAGACCCAACCAGGGGCTACACCTTC
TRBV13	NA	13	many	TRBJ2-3	CASGLGYTDTQYF	TGTGCCAGTGGATTAGGTTACACAGATACGCAGTATTTT
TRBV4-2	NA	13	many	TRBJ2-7	CASSQEGSYEQYF	TGTGCCAGCAGCCAAGAAGGGTCCTACGAGCAGTACTTC
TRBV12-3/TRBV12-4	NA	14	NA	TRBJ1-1	CASSFGDLNTEAFF	TGTGCCAGCAGTTTTGGGGATCTGAACACTGAAGCTTTCTTT
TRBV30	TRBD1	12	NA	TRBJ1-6	CAWGDRNSPLHF	TGTGCCTGGGGGGACAGAAATTCACCCCTCCACTTT
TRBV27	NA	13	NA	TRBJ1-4	CASRTSLGEKLFF	TGTGCCAGCAGGACATCCCTCGGGGAAAAACTGTTTTTT
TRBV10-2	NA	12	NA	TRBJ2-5	CASSEPQGTQYF	TGCGCCAGCAGTGAGCCACAAGGCACCCAGTACTTC
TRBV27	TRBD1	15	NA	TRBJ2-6	CASSILGQPANVLTF	TGTGCCAGCAGTATTCTGGGACAGCCGGCCAACGTCCTGACTTTC
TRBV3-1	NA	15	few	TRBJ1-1	CASSPVGIMNTEAFF	TGTGCCAGCAGCCCCGTAGGAATAATGAACACTGAAGCTTTCTTT
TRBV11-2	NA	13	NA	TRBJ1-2	CASSLGPAGGYTF	TGTGCCAGCAGCTTAGGGCCGGCTGGGGGCTACACCTTC
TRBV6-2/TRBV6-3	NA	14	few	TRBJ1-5	CASSPGNSNQPQHF	TGTGCCAGCAGTCCGGGGAATAGCAATCAGCCCCAGCATTTT
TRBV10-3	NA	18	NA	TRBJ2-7	CAISESWLASVSSYEQYF	TGTGCCATCAGTGAGTCGTGGCTAGCGAGCGTATCTTCCTACGAGCAGTACTTC
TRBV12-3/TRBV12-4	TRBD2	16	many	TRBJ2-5	CASSPASGRAGETQYF	TGTGCCAGCAGCCCAGCTAGCGGGAGGGCTGGGGAGACCCAGTACTTC
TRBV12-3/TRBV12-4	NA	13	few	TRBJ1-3	CASSFGSGNTIYF	TGTGCCAGCAGTTTCGGCTCTGGAAACACCATATATTTT
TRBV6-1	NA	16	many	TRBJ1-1	CASSENPGVRATEAFF	TGTGCCAGCAGTGAAAATCCTGGCGTGAGGGCCACTGAAGCTTTCTTT
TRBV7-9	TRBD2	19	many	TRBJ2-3	CASSPVTRMTSGEADTQYF	TGTGCCAGCAGCCCCGTCACCCGCATGACTAGCGGGGAGGCAGATACGCAGTATTTT
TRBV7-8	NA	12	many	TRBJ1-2	CASGGGNYGYTF	TGTGCCAGCGGGGGGGGTAACTATGGCTACACCTTC
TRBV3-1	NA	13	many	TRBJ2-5	CASSRTVQETQYF	TGTGCCAGCAGCCGGACAGTCCAAGAGACCCAGTACTTC
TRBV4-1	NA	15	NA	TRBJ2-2	CASSHGRGNTGELFF	TGCGCCAGCAGCCATGGCAGGGGGAACACCGGGGAGCTGTTTTTT